The TCR beta chain described here comes from a study of CD8 T cells in ankylosing spondylitis. This clonotype occurred many times. TCRdb reprocessed the 5' RACE reads with MiXCR, giving one entry per CDR3 protein. The sample gives some 140,000 distinct CDR3 sequences, 7.5% to 9.5% of which show up once; about 7.3% is in the top ten. V lost 0 bases, J lost 5 bases, and 1 base lay in between. This CDR3 is built from 11 residues. In germline, CDR1 is SEHNR, CDR2 FQNEAQ (reference sequence). The chain couples TRBV7-9 to TRBJ1-2; D unresolved. Sequenced: synovial fluid, either unsorted or a sorted T cell fraction (not recorded which). This clonotype was sampled from a male donor with ankylosing spondylitis. The CDR3 nucleotides are TGTGCCAGCAGCTTAGCGTATGGCTACACCTTC. Amino acids: CASSLAYGYTF.